This entry features one T cell receptor beta chain sequence. Its specificity is unknown. This entry comes from a study of vaccination effects on CD4 cells after COVID-19. The wider study: The post-vaccine samples were taken, at the median, 72 days after the second dose.

Profiled with immunoSEQ multiplex PCR; TCRdb holds only in-frame clones, not every one. The sample carries 66,000 or so clones, approximately 80% recorded once. The culture ran for 10 days before CD4+ T cells were isolated. Vaccination of participants consisted of two doses of either the BNT162b2 or mRNA-1273 vaccine. The authors exchanged half the medium for IL-2 medium on days 3 and 7. With 3 bases removed from V and 0 bases from J, the gap between germline ends came to 6 bases. Germline V gene lookup returns CDR1 SGHRS and CDR2 YFSETQ. This CDR3 spans 14 amino acids. This sequence was found in a human donor who received a COVID-19 vaccine. The sequenced sample was CD4+ T cells from PBMCs cultured without peptide, obtained after COVID-19 vaccination. This chain links TRBV5-1 with TRBJ1-4; D unresolved. CDR3 amino acids: CASSSTATNEKLFF. CDR3 bases: TGCGCCAGCAGCTCCACTGCAACTAATGAAAAACTGTTTTTT. Filled out from reference TRBV5-1 and TRBJ1-4, the complete variable domain reads KAGVTQTPRYLIKTRGQQVTLSCSPISGHRSVSWYQQTPGQGLQFLFEYFSETQRNKGNFPGRFSGRQFSNSRSEMNVSTLELGDSALYLCASSSTATNEKLFFGSGTQLSVL.